The 3 T cell receptor beta chains below all came from one sample that was sequenced in a study of human CD8 memory T cell subsets. Early memory CD8+ T cells that were CCR7+ PD-1+ TIGIT+ with exhausted-like traits constituted the TPEX cells. Libraries for TCR beta were constructed using UMI-labeled 5' RACE. With the 5' RACE reads reprocessed, TCRdb shows one record per CDR3 protein and no DNA. This sample contains under 7,000 distinct CDR3 sequences. Sequences were obtained from CD8+ T cells from PBMCs. The receptors come from a human donor in good health.

The V gene is TRBV14, the J gene TRBJ2-3; the D gene TCRdb calls, TRBD2, cannot be checked with no DNA. The CDR3 is 16 amino acids. Per the germline V gene, CDR1 is SGHDN and CDR2 is FVKESK. The CDR3 loop is CASNGPAGVKEDTQYF.

The chain has TRBV7-9 and TRBJ2-1. The CDR3 totals 16 residues. Germline V lookup: CDR1 SEHNR, CDR2 FQNEAQ (reference sequence). The CDR3 sequence is CASSPNISSWNNEQFF.

By frequency, this clonotype registers medium-sized. The CDR3 region is CASSLERSTEAFF. V gene TRBV7-7 combines with J gene TRBJ1-1. This CDR3 region has 13 residues. From germline, CDR1 is SSHAT and CDR2 FNYEAQ (reference sequence).